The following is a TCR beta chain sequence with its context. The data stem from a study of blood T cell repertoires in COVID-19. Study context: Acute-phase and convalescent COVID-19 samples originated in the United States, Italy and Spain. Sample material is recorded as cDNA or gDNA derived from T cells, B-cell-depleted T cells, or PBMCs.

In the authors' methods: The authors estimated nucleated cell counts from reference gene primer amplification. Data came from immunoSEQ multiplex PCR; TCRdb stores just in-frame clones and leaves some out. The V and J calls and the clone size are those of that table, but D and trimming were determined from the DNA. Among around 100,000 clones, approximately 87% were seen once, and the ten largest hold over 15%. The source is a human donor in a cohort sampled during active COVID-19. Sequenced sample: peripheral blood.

The CDR3: CASSLGGTLTYNEQFF. CDR3 in DNA: TGTGCCAGCAGCTTAGGAGGGACCCTTACCTACAATGAGCAGTTCTTC. The chain recombines TRBV7-3 with TRBJ2-1; TRBD2 is a possible D gene (6 bases). Trimming took 2 bases from V and 2 from J, leaving 13 bases between them. The CDR3 contains 16 residues. Germline V gives CDR1 SGHTA, CDR2 FQGTGA. The full variable domain, completed using reference TRBV7-3 and TRBJ2-1, is GAGVSQTPSNKVTEKGKYVELRCDPISGHTALYWYRQSLGQGPEFLIYFQGTGAADDSGLPNDRFFAVRPEGSVSTLKIQRTERGDSAVYLCASSLGGTLTYNEQFFGPGTRLTVL.